The 20 T cell receptor beta chains below all came from one sample that was sequenced in a study of blood T cell repertoires in COVID-19. This table comes from immunoSEQ multiplex PCR, and its TCRdb copy is limited to in-frame clones, with some not included. The sample holds 80,000 or so clones, 80% seen once. The sequenced material came from peripheral blood. The receptors derive from an older woman with acute or convalescent COVID-19.

CDR3 nucleotide sequence: TGCGCCAGCAGCCAATACCCAGGGTTCGACACTGAAGCTTTCTTT. It encodes CASSQYPGFDTEAFF. The chain links TRBV4-1 to TRBJ1-1, with a weak D call TRBD1 (5 bases). Trimming left V 2 bases short and J 3 bases short, with 13 bases between. Germline lookup yields CDR1 MGHRA and CDR2 YSYEKL. The CDR3 has 15 amino acids.

The chain links TRBV27 to TRBJ1-6; a possible D gene is TRBD1 (5 bases). The CDR3 covers 13 residues. Trimming shortened V by 4 bases and J by 8 bases, and 9 bases separated the two germline ends. Germline V gives CDR1 MNHEY, CDR2 SMNVEV (reference sequence). For the CDR3, the DNA is TGTGCCAGCAGTTACAGGCCCTATTCACCCCTCCACTTT. Amino acids: CASSYRPYSPLHF.

This clone was seen a handful of times. The rearrangement joins TRBV15 to TRBJ1-2; the match to TRBD1 covers 7 bases. There are 14 residues in the CDR3. V shed 1 base and J 5 bases; nucleotides not matched to a gene: 4. The V gene's germline CDR1 is LNHNV and CDR2 YYDKDF (reference sequence). The CDR3, as DNA: TGTGCCACCAGCAGAGCGGAGGGGGCGTATGGCTACACCTTC. This sequence encodes CATSRAEGAYGYTF.

This clone occurred a few times. This chain connects TRBV7-6 to TRBJ2-2; D might be TRBD1 (5 bases). The CDR3 length is 15 residues. Germline values: CDR1 SGHVS, CDR2 FNYEAQ. V was cut by 1 base and J by 3 bases, with 9 bases left in between. DNA of the CDR3: TGTGCCAGCAGCTTAGAAGGGGCGGACACCGGGGAGCTGTTTTTT. It codes for CASSLEGADTGELFF.

With respect to this clone: A read error may produce the germline difference seen at one junction end. The V call is TRBV5-6, the J call TRBJ1-1, with TRBD1 matching 8 bases. The CDR3 totals 14 residues. CDR1 SGHDT and CDR2 YYEEEE come from the germline V gene. As DNA, the CDR3 is TGTGCCAGCGGCTTCATGACAGGGGACACTGAAGCTTTCTTT. It translates to CASGFMTGDTEAFF.

The chain is built from TRBV6-5 and TRBJ1-4; D possibly corresponds to TRBD1 (6 bases). V lost 6 bases, J lost 4 bases, and 15 bases lay in between. This CDR3 contains 15 residues. Germline V gene sequence: CDR1 MNHEY, CDR2 SVGAGI. The DNA for the CDR3 is TGTGCCAGCAGACTAACAGGGTTATTTAATGAAAAACTGTTTTTT. Translation gives CASRLTGLFNEKLFF.

There are a few counts of this clone. The gene calls are TRBV27 and TRBJ2-7; 12 bases map to TRBD2. The CDR3 is 17 amino acids. In germline, CDR1 is MNHEY, CDR2 SMNVEV (reference sequence). The ends lost 1 base at V and 3 bases at J; junction bases unmatched: 7. The CDR3 nucleotides read TGTGCCAGCAGTTTATGGGAAGGGACTAGCGGGTTCTACGAGCAGTACTTC. The encoded protein is CASSLWEGTSGFYEQYF.

The chain combines TRBV4-2 with TRBJ1-5, with a possible D match to TRBD1 (6 bases). Germline CDR1 reads LGHNA; CDR2 reads YNFKEQ. V was pared by 0 bases and J by 4 bases, with 10 bases between. CDR3 length: 15 residues. CDR3 bases: TGTGCCAGCAGCCAAGAGGACAGTGAGAATCAGCCCCAGCATTTT. It yields the protein CASSQEDSENQPQHF.

This sequence joins TRBV7-9 and TRBJ2-7; TRBD1 is a possible D gene (8 bases). CDR1 is SEHNR and CDR2 is FQNEAQ in the germline V gene (reference sequence). Deletions cut 5 bases from V and 3 bases from J, with 20 bases between. The CDR3 contains 16 residues. CDR3 amino acids: CASSQGGGQVDYEQYF. For the CDR3, the DNA is TGTGCCAGCAGCCAAGGGGGGGGACAGGTGGACTACGAGCAGTACTTC.

The chain joins TRBV27 to TRBJ1-1; no clear D. Germline lookup yields CDR1 MNHEY and CDR2 SMNVEV (reference sequence). The V gene lost 6 bases and the J gene lost 5 bases, with 13 bases spanning the gap. This CDR3 comprises 13 residues. The CDR3 DNA reads as TGTGCCAGCAGGTCAGGAACGGCGACTGAAGCTTTCTTT. This translates into CASRSGTATEAFF.

The V gene is TRBV12-5, the J gene TRBJ2-4; tentative D call: TRBD1 (6 bases). The germline CDR1 and CDR2 sequences are LGHNT and FRNRAP. This CDR3 contains 17 residues. Trimming left V 0 bases short and J 5 bases short, with 17 bases between. In DNA form, the CDR3 reads TGTGCTAGTGGTTTGGTTTGGGGGCCGGGACCAGAAAACATTCAGTACTTC. Protein product: CASGLVWGPGPENIQYF.

V and J are TRBV5-4 and TRBJ1-1, with D unresolved. V lost 6 bases to trimming and J lost 1 base, with 7 bases between them. The CDR3 runs 12 residues. Germline V gene data show CDR1 as SGHNT and CDR2 as YYREEE (reference sequence). CDR3 residues: CASMSGNTEAFF. The CDR3 DNA reads as TGTGCCAGCATGTCAGGGAACACTGAAGCTTTCTTT. Together with reference TRBV5-4 and TRBJ1-1, the CDR3 gives the full variable domain: ETGVTQSPTHLIKTRGQQVTLRCSSQSGHNTVSWYQQALGQGPQFIFQYYREEENGRGNFPPRFSGLQFPNYSSELNVNALELDDSALYLCASMSGNTEAFFGQGTRLTVV.

V usage is TRBV29-1 and J usage is TRBJ2-3, with D possibly being TRBD2 (5 bases). Germline V gene data show CDR1 as SQVTM and CDR2 as ANQGSEA. This CDR3 has 14 residues. V was clipped by 3 bases and J by 6 bases, with 16 bases between them. CDR3 region: CSVEIGGGGDTQYF. The DNA of the CDR3 is TGCAGCGTTGAGATCGGCGGAGGTGGGGATACGCAGTATTTT.

This clone appeared a few times. The chain recombines TRBV7-2 with TRBJ1-6; D may be TRBD1 (5 bases). The CDR3 totals 15 residues. V lost 2 bases to trimming and J lost 5 bases, with 10 bases between them. CDR1 and CDR2 from the germline V gene are SGHTA and FQGNSA. The CDR3 region is CASSLTRENNSPLHF. CDR3 nucleotide sequence: TGTGCCAGCAGCTTAACCAGGGAAAATAATTCACCCCTCCACTTT.

The CDR3 DNA is TGTGCCAGCAGCTCCTCGGACAGGCTTTTCTATGGCTACACCTTC. Residues: CASSSSDRLFYGYTF. The chain uses TRBV7-9 and TRBJ1-2; 7 bases agree with TRBD1. J lost 4 bases, V lost 4 bases, and 9 bases had no gene match. The CDR3 consists of 15 residues. The germline CDR1 and CDR2 sequences are SEHNR and FQNEAQ (reference sequence). The full variable domain, its missing parts supplied by reference TRBV7-9 and TRBJ1-2, is DTGVSQNPRHKITKRGQNVTFRCDPISEHNRLYWYRQTLGQGPEFLTYFQNEAQLEKSRLLSDRFSAERPKGSFSTLEIQRTEQGDSAMYLCASSSSDRLFYGYTFGSGTRLTVV.

Only one count was recorded for this clone. Here the CDR3 reads CASSPGQQAPNYGYTF. The CDR3 DNA is TGTGCCAGCTCCCCCGGACAGCAAGCCCCTAACTATGGCTACACCTTC. The chain is built from TRBV18 and TRBJ1-2; D is perhaps TRBD1 (6 bases). Germline CDR1 is KGHSH and CDR2 is LQKENI. The CDR3 is made up of 16 amino acids. V was trimmed by 6 bases and J by 0 bases, leaving 17 bases between them.

The gene calls are TRBV18 and TRBJ2-7; maybe TRBD1 (5 bases). The V and J ends lost 0 bases and 9 bases respectively, with 18 bases between them. The CDR3 is made up of 15 amino acids. Germline CDR1 and CDR2: KGHSH and LQKENI. The CDR3 DNA follows: TGTGCCAGCTCACCACCGGATGGGGCTCCTTGGGGGCAGTACTTC. Its translation: CASSPPDGAPWGQYF.

The chain uses TRBV18 and TRBJ1-1; D is uncertain. Germline loops: CDR1 KGHSH, CDR2 LQKENI. CDR3 size: 14 residues. V was cut by 3 bases and J by 7 bases, with 15 bases left in between. The CDR3 is CASSPRTTIDEAFF. The DNA of the CDR3 is TGTGCCAGCTCACCCCGAACTACCATAGATGAAGCTTTCTTT.

This clone appeared once. The rearrangement uses TRBV27 and TRBJ1-2, with 8 nucleotides matching TRBD1. Trimming took 6 bases from V and 8 from J; bases not matched to a gene: 8. Germline V lookup: CDR1 MNHEY, CDR2 SMNVEV (reference sequence). The CDR3 extends over 13 amino acids. The CDR3 spells CASRTQGAGGYTF. The DNA for the CDR3 is TGTGCCAGCAGAACCCAGGGGGCAGGGGGCTACACCTTC.

V gene TRBV9 combines with J gene TRBJ2-5; 15 nucleotides align to TRBD2. In germline, CDR1 is SGDLS, CDR2 YYNGEE. The ends lost 3 bases at V and 4 bases at J; junction bases unmatched: 4. The CDR3 is 16 amino acids. CDR3 sequence (DNA): TGTGCCAGCAGCGCCGGGACTAGCGGGGGGCGAGAGACCCAGTACTTC. Its protein is CASSAGTSGGRETQYF.